One sample yielded the 20 T cell receptor beta chains listed below, sequenced in a study of siplizumab effects on memory and regulatory T cells. Here immunoSEQ multiplex PCR was the method, and the copy in TCRdb shows in-frame clones only, minus some. The top ten clones hold 1.5% to 1.7% of a sample with about 82,000 clones, about nine tenths of them seen once. The sample consisted of Tregs sorted from blood. The receptors stem from a human donor in good health.

This clone was seen a single time. The chain links TRBV7-9 to TRBJ1-6; a weak D match, TRBD1 (5 bases). The length of the CDR3 is 14 residues. Germline V gene lookup returns CDR1 SEHNR and CDR2 FQNEAQ (reference sequence). The V and J ends lost 3 bases and 10 bases respectively, with 13 bases between them. The CDR3 coding sequence is TGTGCCAGCAGCTTTGGTGACAGTAAATCACCCCTCCACTTT. This translates into CASSFGDSKSPLHF.

The chain uses TRBV7-9 and TRBJ2-3; 12 bases line up with TRBD2. This CDR3 contains 17 residues. Losses at the gene ends were 5 bases for V and 2 bases for J; bases not matched to a gene: 8. Germline V CDR1 and CDR2: SEHNR, FQNEAQ (reference sequence). In DNA form, the CDR3 reads TGTGCCAGCAGCCCGCGACTAGCGGGGGATATCACAGATACGCAGTATTTT. The encoded protein is CASSPRLAGDITDTQYF.

This clone was seen only once. The chain links TRBV6-1 to TRBJ1-4; 9 nucleotides match TRBD1. This CDR3 is built from 15 residues. The V gene end was trimmed by 3 bases and the J gene end by 8 bases; junction bases not matched to a gene: 7. Germline assignment: CDR1 MNHNS and CDR2 SASEGT. The CDR3 coding sequence is TGTGCCAGCAGTGAGGTTACAGGGGGCGGCGAAAAACTGTTTTTT. Residues: CASSEVTGGGEKLFF.

Written as DNA, the CDR3 is TGCGCCAGCAGAAACCTGACAGGGTTCAAGAGTTACAATGAGCAGTTCTTC. This encodes CASRNLTGFKSYNEQFF. This chain links TRBV5-1 with TRBJ2-1, with TRBD1 matching over 7 bases. J lost 4 bases, V lost 5 bases, and 15 bases had no gene match. The CDR3 runs to 17 residues. The V gene's germline CDR1 is SGHRS and CDR2 YFSETQ.

The chain combines TRBV11-2 with TRBJ2-1; TRBD2 agrees at 7 bases. The CDR3 sequence is 13 residues long. V lost 3 bases, J lost 7 bases, and 3 bases stayed unmatched. Per the germline V gene, CDR1 is SGHAT and CDR2 is FQNNGV. The CDR3 DNA reads TGTGCCAGCAGCTTGGGACTACTTAATGAGCAGTTCTTC. It codes for CASSLGLLNEQFF.

This clone was detected only once. The chain employs TRBV23-1 and TRBJ2-7; possibly TRBD1 or TRBD2 for D (5 bases each). TRBV23-1 is recorded as an ORF, its role being uncertain. V lost 7 bases and J 0 bases, leaving 16 bases between the germline ends. The CDR3 loop spans 15 amino acids. CDR3 in DNA: TGCGCCAGCATACTTAATCCCGGGACCTCCTACGAGCAGTACTTC. It yields the protein CASILNPGTSYEQYF.

The chain employs TRBV5-1 and TRBJ1-2; maybe TRBD1 (5 bases). The germline CDR1 and CDR2 sequences are SGHRS and YFSETQ. The V gene lost 6 bases and the J gene lost 4 bases, with 13 bases spanning the gap. CDR3 length equals 13 residues. The CDR3 bases are TGCGCCAGCAAGGGTCCAGGGACCTATGGCTACACCTTC. Translation gives CASKGPGTYGYTF.

This clone was found once. Because the CDR3 is missing its conserved closing phenylalanine or tryptophan, this is likely a read error. The DNA is left out, because the CDR3 cannot be placed on it with certainty; the CDR3 is given as TCRdb lists it. The CDR3 spells CASSPNVGVGNEQNL. The rearrangement links TRBV18 to TRBJ2-7; no DNA check was done on the table's D call, TRBD2. 15 amino acids form the CDR3, both terminal residues included. Germline V gene lookup returns CDR1 KGHSH and CDR2 LQKENI.

The chain uses TRBV9 and TRBJ2-1; 13 nucleotides line up with TRBD2. V shed 4 bases, J shed 3 bases, and the junction held 7 bases outside the gene matches. Germline V lookup: CDR1 SGDLS, CDR2 YYNGEE. The length of the CDR3 is 17 residues. DNA of the CDR3: TGTGCCAGCAGCAAGACTAGCGGGGGGATTAACTACAATGAGCAGTTCTTC. It yields the protein CASSKTSGGINYNEQFF.

The V and J genes are TRBV6-1 and TRBJ1-2; D not resolved. Germline values: CDR1 MNHNS, CDR2 SASEGT. This CDR3 spans 14 amino acids. Trimming removed 0 bases at V and 6 bases at J, with 11 bases between. In DNA, the CDR3 is TGTGCCAGCAGTGAAGCGCTTAACAGCAATGGCTACACCTTC. Encoded protein: CASSEALNSNGYTF.

To note about this clone: The sample contains more than one DNA sequence encoding this CDR3. The CDR3 DNA follows: TGTGCCAGCAAAATCGGGGGGGACTATGGCTACACCTTC. This sequence encodes CASKIGGDYGYTF. This sequence joins TRBV28 and TRBJ1-2, with D possibly matching TRBD1 (5 bases). Trimming shortened V by 7 bases and J by 3 bases, and 12 bases separated the two germline ends. CDR3 length: 13 amino acids. In germline, CDR1 is MDHEN, CDR2 SYDVKM.

This chain joins TRBV5-1 and TRBJ1-4, with D hard to call. Germline CDR1 and CDR2: SGHRS and YFSETQ. The CDR3 contains 13 residues. Deletions cut 4 bases from V and 4 bases from J, with 8 bases between. In DNA form, the CDR3 reads TGCGCCAGCAGCCAGACCGTTAATGAAAAACTGTTTTTT. This gives the protein CASSQTVNEKLFF.

The chain combines TRBV19 with TRBJ1-1, with a tentative D call TRBD1 (5 bases). Trimming removed 5 bases at V and 7 bases at J, with 14 bases between. There are 13 residues in the CDR3. Germline V gene lookup returns CDR1 LNHDA and CDR2 SQIVND (reference sequence). CDR3 loop: CASSFSRGVEAFF. In DNA form, the CDR3 reads TGTGCCAGTAGTTTCTCAAGGGGCGTTGAAGCTTTCTTT.

V and J are TRBV4-1 and TRBJ1-3; D ambiguous. The CDR3 runs 13 residues. Looked up from germline, CDR1 is MGHRA and CDR2 is YSYEKL. Deletions cut 9 bases from V and 1 base from J, with 10 bases between. CDR3 sequence reads: CASRRESGNTIYF. The CDR3 bases are TGCGCCAGTAGGCGGGAATCTGGAAACACCATATATTTT.

The V call is TRBV5-1, the J call TRBJ2-3; 16 bases agree with TRBD2. The length of the CDR3 is 18 residues. V lost 4 bases to trimming and J lost 3 bases; unmatched junction nucleotides: 8. The germline CDR1 and CDR2 sequences are SGHRS and YFSETQ. CDR3 loop: CASSTGLAGGPRTDTQYF. The CDR3 DNA sequence: TGCGCCAGCAGCACGGGACTAGCGGGGGGGCCGAGGACAGATACGCAGTATTTT. Supplemented by reference TRBV5-1 and TRBJ2-3, the full variable domain reads KAGVTQTPRYLIKTRGQQVTLSCSPISGHRSVSWYQQTPGQGLQFLFEYFSETQRNKGNFPGRFSGRQFSNSRSEMNVSTLELGDSALYLCASSTGLAGGPRTDTQYFGPGTRLTVL.

The rearrangement links TRBV4-1 to TRBJ1-1; no clear D gene. V was shortened by 2 bases and J by 11 bases, with 18 bases between the two germline ends. There are 14 residues in the CDR3. Germline assignment: CDR1 MGHRA and CDR2 YSYEKL. The CDR3 region is CASSQTTVEPSAFF. CDR3 nucleotide sequence: TGCGCCAGCAGCCAAACAACGGTTGAACCGAGCGCTTTCTTT.

V is TRBV5-5 and J is TRBJ1-2; no definite D call. CDR3 size: 13 residues. In germline, CDR1 is SGHKS, CDR2 YYEKEE (reference sequence). V lost 0 bases and J lost 5, with 8 bases in between. The CDR3 here is CASSLDGVYGYTF. The CDR3 region has the DNA TGTGCCAGCAGCTTGGATGGTGTTTATGGCTACACCTTC.

The chain joins TRBV2 to TRBJ1-3; tentative D call: TRBD1 (6 bases). V was cut by 8 bases and J by 7 bases, with 21 bases left in between. The CDR3 covers 15 residues. The germline CDR1 and CDR2 sequences are SNHLY and FYNNEI. The CDR3 spells CASGVYRDFGNTIYF. The CDR3 DNA is TGTGCCAGCGGAGTTTACAGGGACTTTGGGAACACCATATATTTT.

This clone was detected only once. The chain couples TRBV5-4 to TRBJ2-1; a possible D gene is TRBD2 (6 bases). V shed 2 bases and J shed 1 base, with 7 bases lying between them. The germline V gene has CDR1 SGHNT and CDR2 YYREEE (reference sequence). The CDR3 extends over 14 amino acids. The CDR3 loop is CASSFGGSYNEQFF. CDR3 nucleotide sequence: TGTGCCAGCAGCTTCGGGGGATCCTACAATGAGCAGTTCTTC.

V usage is TRBV7-9 and J usage is TRBJ2-5; tentative D call: TRBD2 (7 bases). Per the germline V gene, CDR1 is SEHNR and CDR2 is FQNEAQ (reference sequence). The CDR3 covers 15 residues. The V end lost 6 bases, the J end lost 0 bases, and 14 bases lay between the germline ends. CDR3 nucleotides: TGTGCCAGCAGTCTCACGGGGGGCTACCAAGAGACCCAGTACTTC. It codes for CASSLTGGYQETQYF.